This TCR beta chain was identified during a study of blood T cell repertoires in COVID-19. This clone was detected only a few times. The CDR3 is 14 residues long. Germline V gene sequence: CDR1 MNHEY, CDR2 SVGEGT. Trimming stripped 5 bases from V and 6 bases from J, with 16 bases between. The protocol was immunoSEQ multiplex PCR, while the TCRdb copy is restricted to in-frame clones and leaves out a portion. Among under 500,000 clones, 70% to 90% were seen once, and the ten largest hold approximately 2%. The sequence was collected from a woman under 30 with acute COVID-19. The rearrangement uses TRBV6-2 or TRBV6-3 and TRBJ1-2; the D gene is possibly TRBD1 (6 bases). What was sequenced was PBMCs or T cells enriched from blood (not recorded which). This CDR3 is CASSPRTVANGYTF. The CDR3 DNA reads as TGTGCCAGCAGTCCCCGGACAGTTGCAAATGGCTACACCTTC.